These 20 T cell receptor beta chains originate from one sample sequenced in a study of beta chain features in type 1 diabetes. Study-wide findings and caveats: All four CD4+ subsets of Type 1 diabetes patients contained TCRB CDR3s that were moderately but significantly shorter.

Their target antigens are unknown. Isolated RNA was reverse transcribed in full, so expressed TCRB transcripts were sequenced. Generated by immunoSEQ multiplex PCR, the TCRdb table keeps only in-frame clones and is missing some. The sample includes 200,000 to 300,000 clones, roughly 20% of them seen just once. The sequenced sample was naive CD4+ T cells from blood. These receptors were collected from a woman between 40 and 50 years old with type 1 diabetes.

This rearrangement joins TRBV29-1 to TRBJ2-1; D is possibly TRBD2 (6 bases). Germline lookup yields CDR1 SQVTM and CDR2 ANQGSEA. The V end lost 6 bases, the J end lost 6 bases, and 12 bases lay between the germline ends. The CDR3 runs 12 residues. The CDR3, as DNA: TGCAGCGTCGTTGTGACTAGCAATGAGCAGTTCTTC. Translating it yields CSVVVTSNEQFF.

The rearrangement uses TRBV9 and TRBJ2-1, with TRBD2 identical over 13 bases. The CDR3 consists of 16 residues. CDR1 is SGDLS and CDR2 is YYNGEE in the germline V gene. J was trimmed by 8 bases and V by 2 bases; bases with no gene match: 7. This CDR3 is CASSVSGTSGADEQFF. The CDR3 nucleotides are TGTGCCAGCAGCGTCTCCGGGACTAGCGGGGCGGATGAGCAGTTCTTC.

This clone came up a few times. The chain uses TRBV9 and TRBJ2-1, with D unclear. Trimming left V 2 bases short and J 7 bases short, with 16 bases between. The CDR3 length is 15 residues. CDR1 SGDLS and CDR2 YYNGEE come from the germline V gene. Written as DNA, the CDR3 is TGTGCCAGCAGCGTGCAGACATTTACTTTGAATGAGCAGTTCTTC. Encoded protein: CASSVQTFTLNEQFF.

This chain connects TRBV4-1 to TRBJ1-2; D is undetermined. The V end was cut by 4 bases, the J end by 3 bases, with 15 bases between. CDR1 MGHRA and CDR2 YSYEKL come from the germline V gene. CDR3 length: 15 residues. The CDR3 sequence is CASSLRLGEYYGYTF. CDR3 nucleotides: TGCGCCAGCAGCCTACGACTCGGGGAATACTATGGCTACACCTTC.

This clone was observed a few times. The chain uses TRBV29-1 and TRBJ2-5; no reliable D call. The end of the DNA aligns better with TRBJ2-7, so the J call may be wrong. Germline CDR1 reads SQVTM; CDR2 reads ANQGSEA. The CDR3 consists of 11 residues. Written as DNA, the CDR3 is TGCAGCGTTGCTCGCGACTACGAGCAGTACTTC. Translating it yields CSVARDYEQYF.

The chain employs TRBV11-2 and TRBJ2-1, with D unresolved. From germline, CDR1 is SGHAT and CDR2 FQNNGV. The CDR3 extends over 11 amino acids. With 1 base removed from V and 10 bases from J, the gap between germline ends came to 5 bases. CDR3 nucleotide sequence: TGTGCCAGCAGCTTAGTAAGCGAGCAGTTCTTC. Protein product: CASSLVSEQFF. The whole variable domain, filled in from reference TRBV11-2 and TRBJ2-1, reads EAGVAQSPRYKIIEKRQSVAFWCNPISGHATLYWYQQILGQGPKLLIQFQNNGVVDDSQLPKDRFSAERLKGVDSTLKIQPAKLEDSAVYLCASSLVSEQFFGPGTRLTVL.

The genes are TRBV27 and TRBJ2-7; 11 nucleotides align to TRBD2. CDR1 is MNHEY, CDR2 SMNVEV, per germline (reference sequence). The CDR3 consists of 15 residues. After removal of 3 bases from V and 2 bases from J, the junction contained 3 bases not matched to a gene. CDR3: CASSLIAGGAYEQYF. In nucleotides, the CDR3 is TGTGCCAGCAGTTTGATAGCGGGAGGGGCCTACGAGCAGTACTTC.

This chain connects TRBV9 to TRBJ1-4; D perhaps matches TRBD1 (6 bases). The CDR3 runs 16 residues. Per the germline V gene, CDR1 is SGDLS and CDR2 is YYNGEE. The ends were cut back, 0 bases at V and 2 bases at J, with 11 bases in the middle. This CDR3 is CASSVAGTGTNEKLFF. For the CDR3, the DNA is TGTGCCAGCAGCGTAGCTGGAACAGGGACTAATGAAAAACTGTTTTTT. Full variable domain (missing parts from reference TRBV9 and TRBJ1-4): DSGVTQTPKHLITATGQRVTLRCSPRSGDLSVYWYQQSLDQGLQFLIQYYNGEERAKGNILERFSAQQFPDLHSELNLSSLELGDSALYFCASSVAGTGTNEKLFFGSGTQLSVL.

This clone was counted between two and nine times. The CDR3 protein is CASIPQGAHTEAFF. The CDR3 DNA is TGTGCCAGCATCCCCCAGGGGGCGCACACTGAAGCTTTCTTT. The rearrangement links TRBV2 to TRBJ1-1; 8 bases match TRBD1. CDR3 size: 14 residues. Germline V gene data show CDR1 as SNHLY and CDR2 as FYNNEI. Trimming removed 7 bases from V and 3 bases from J; junction bases left unmatched: 7. The full variable domain, completed using reference TRBV2 and TRBJ1-1, is EPEVTQTPSHQVTQMGQEVILRCVPISNHLYFYWYRQILGQKVEFLVSFYNNEISEKSEIFDDQFSVERPDGSNFTLKIRSTKLEDSAMYFCASIPQGAHTEAFFGQGTRLTVV.

This chain links TRBV19 with TRBJ2-6; D possibly corresponds to TRBD2 (6 bases). Per the germline V gene, CDR1 is LNHDA and CDR2 is SQIVND (reference sequence). The CDR3 contains 18 residues. Between the trimmed V and J ends, which lost 1 base and 3 bases, there was a span of 16 bases. The CDR3 DNA reads as TGTGCCAGTAGTATAGCCCGGGACGGGACTTTTGGGGCCAACGTCCTGACTTTC. The encoded protein is CASSIARDGTFGANVLTF.

The J gene is TRBJ1-4, the V gene TRBV4-3; 7 positions match TRBD1. V was pared by 3 bases and J by 8 bases, with 12 bases of the junction left unmatched. Germline lookup yields CDR1 LGHNA and CDR2 YSLEER. The CDR3 contains 16 residues. The CDR3 is CASSQGIQGSYEKLFF. The CDR3 nucleotides read TGCGCCAGCAGCCAGGGAATACAGGGGTCCTACGAAAAACTGTTTTTT.

This clone was seen a few times. This CDR3 reads CASSPTGKETQYF. The CDR3 bases are TGCGCCAGCAGCCCGACAGGGAAAGAGACCCAGTACTTC. The rearrangement uses TRBV5-1 and TRBJ2-5, with 7 bases lining up with TRBD1. Germline loops: CDR1 SGHRS, CDR2 YFSETQ. This CDR3 has 13 amino acids. Trimming removed 4 bases from V and 3 bases from J; junction bases left unmatched: 3.

The chain couples TRBV25-1 to TRBJ2-1; no clear D. Trimming left V 5 bases short and J 0 bases short, with 14 bases between. This CDR3 comprises 16 residues. Germline assignment: CDR1 MGHDK and CDR2 SYGVNS. The DNA of the CDR3 is TGTGCCAGCAGTCGCGGCAATCCTGGCTCCTACAATGAGCAGTTCTTC. Translated: CASSRGNPGSYNEQFF.

This sequence joins TRBV7-3 and TRBJ1-2, with D possibly TRBD1 on 6 matching bases. This CDR3 has 13 residues. Trimming removed 5 bases from V and 6 bases from J, with 13 bases in between. Germline lookup yields CDR1 SGHTA and CDR2 FQGTGA. CDR3 amino acids: CASSPSRGDGYTF. In nucleotides, the CDR3 is TGTGCCAGCAGCCCTAGCAGGGGAGATGGCTACACCTTC.

The chain carries TRBV5-4 and TRBJ2-1; 9 nucleotides line up with TRBD1. The germline V gene encodes CDR1 SGHNT and CDR2 YYREEE (reference sequence). V lost 5 bases, J lost 8 bases, and 8 bases stayed unmatched. The CDR3 has 14 residues. CDR3 in DNA: TGTGCCAGCAGTTCCCCCACAGGGGGCCATGAGCAGTTCTTC. Translating gives CASSSPTGGHEQFF.

This rearrangement joins TRBV5-1 to TRBJ2-2, with a weak D call TRBD1 (6 bases). V dropped 5 bases and J dropped 4 bases, with 15 bases sitting between them. Germline V gene sequence: CDR1 SGHRS, CDR2 YFSETQ. This CDR3 region has 15 residues. The CDR3 here is CASRRTGQLTGELFF. CDR3 nucleotides: TGCGCCAGCAGGAGGACGGGACAACTCACCGGGGAGCTGTTTTTT.

This chain connects TRBV11-1 to TRBJ2-2, with D perhaps matching TRBD1 (6 bases). The CDR3 loop spans 13 amino acids. CDR1 SGHAT and CDR2 FQDESV come from the germline V gene (reference sequence). Trimming removed 3 bases at V and 7 bases at J, with 9 bases between. The CDR3 DNA follows: TGTGCCAGCAGCTTCAGGGGCAGCGGGGAGCTGTTTTTT. It is translated as CASSFRGSGELFF. Full variable domain (rest looked up from reference TRBV11-1 and TRBJ2-2): EAEVAQSPRYKITEKSQAVAFWCDPISGHATLYWYRQILGQGPELLVQFQDESVVDDSQLPKDRFSAERLKGVDSTLKIQPAELGDSAMYLCASSFRGSGELFFGEGSRLTVL.

The chain combines TRBV2 with TRBJ1-5; 8 bases align to TRBD1. CDR1 is SNHLY and CDR2 is FYNNEI in the germline V gene. The CDR3 runs 14 residues. V lost 8 bases to trimming and J lost 2 bases; unmatched junction nucleotides: 5. The CDR3 reads CASGGTGGNQPQHF. In DNA, the CDR3 is TGTGCCAGCGGCGGGACAGGCGGCAATCAGCCCCAGCATTTT.

The gene calls are TRBV30 and TRBJ1-5; D may be TRBD1 (6 bases). Trimming took 3 bases from V and 3 from J, leaving 15 bases between them. In germline, CDR1 is GTSNPN, CDR2 SVGIG (reference sequence). The CDR3 sequence is 15 residues long. CDR3 in DNA: TGTGCCTGGAGCCTAAACCGGGACAACAATCAGCCCCAGCATTTT. Amino acids: CAWSLNRDNNQPQHF.

The chain combines TRBV5-1 with TRBJ2-3, with unresolved D. CDR3 length equals 14 residues. Germline V gene sequence: CDR1 SGHRS, CDR2 YFSETQ. V lost 3 bases to trimming and J lost 1 base, with 9 bases between them. CDR3 protein: CASSSRSGTDTQYF. DNA for the CDR3: TGCGCCAGCAGCTCCAGAAGCGGCACAGATACGCAGTATTTT.